The rows below give T cell receptor beta chains drawn from one sample of a study of PD-L1 blockade in urothelial cancer. Here immunoSEQ multiplex PCR was the method, and the copy in TCRdb shows in-frame clones only, minus some. This table holds tens of thousands of clones, about 88% found once. Sequenced here: PBMCs, sampled around atezolizumab (anti-PD-L1) treatment. All receptors derive from a man aged 60-69 years with urothelial cancer. Both conserved end residues are part of each CDR3. Each record gives: V gene, D gene, J gene, clone size, CDR3 length, CDR3 protein, CDR3 DNA. The D gene is left open where the match is weak. Not all rows give a size; the values are once, few, many and, for expanded clones, a class.

>TRBV29-1|TRBD1|TRBJ1-1|-|13
CSVTGGSNTEAFF
TGCAGCGTAACAGGGGGCTCGAACACTGAAGCTTTCTTT
>TRBV10-3|TRBD2|TRBJ2-1|-|13
CAIGSSGKNEQFF
TGTGCCATCGGTTCTAGCGGGAAGAATGAGCAGTTCTTC
>TRBV2|-|TRBJ1-4|-|13
CASQAQTNEKLFF
TGTGCCAGCCAAGCCCAAACGAATGAAAAACTGTTTTTT
>TRBV4-2|TRBD1|TRBJ2-7|-|17
CASSLDPPGTGGYEQYF
TGTGCCAGCAGCTTGGATCCTCCGGGGACAGGGGGCTACGAGCAGTACTTC
>TRBV28|-|TRBJ1-3|once|18
CASSPPLTGGYSGNTIYF
TGTGCCAGCAGTCCTCCTCTCACGGGGGGGTACTCTGGAAACACCATATATTTT
>TRBV9|TRBD1|TRBJ2-2|-|16
CASSVVTGGNTGELFF
TGTGCCAGCAGCGTAGTAACAGGGGGGAACACCGGGGAGCTGTTTTTT
>TRBV7-3|-|TRBJ2-3|-|13
CASSFTGTDTQYF
TGTGCCAGCAGCTTTACAGGCACAGATACGCAGTATTTT
>TRBV5-5|TRBD1|TRBJ2-1|-|16
CASSRTGRLVYNEQFF
TGTGCCAGCAGCAGGACAGGTCGGCTAGTCTACAATGAGCAGTTCTTC
>TRBV4-3|-|TRBJ2-2|-|16
CASSQDLGTNTGELFF
TGCGCCAGCAGCCAAGATCTCGGGACGAACACCGGGGAGCTGTTTTTT
>TRBV5-4|TRBD1|TRBJ2-7|-|14
CASSEGTGPYEQYF
TGTGCCAGCAGCGAAGGGACAGGGCCATACGAGCAGTACTTC
>TRBV10-3|TRBD1|TRBJ2-7|-|15
CAISLSTGGGYEQYF
TGTGCCATCAGTCTCTCGACAGGGGGCGGGTACGAGCAGTACTTC
>TRBV2|-|TRBJ1-5|-|16
CASSQLSAASGQPQHF
TGTGCCAGCAGTCAACTATCAGCGGCCTCCGGGCAGCCCCAGCATTTT
>TRBV25-1|-|TRBJ1-1|many|15
CASSAPGTRNTEAFF
TGTGCCAGCAGTGCCCCCGGGACTAGGAACACTGAAGCTTTCTTT
>TRBV9|TRBD1|TRBJ1-4|-|14
CASSVRDRDEKLFF
TGTGCCAGCAGCGTACGGGACAGGGATGAAAAACTGTTTTTT
>TRBV29-1|-|TRBJ2-3|-|13
CSVESGLADTQYF
TGCAGCGTTGAAAGCGGGCTCGCAGATACGCAGTATTTT
>TRBV6-1|-|TRBJ2-7|once|14
CAIKSQGSSYEQYF
TGTGCCATCAAATCACAGGGCAGCTCCTACGAGCAGTACTTC
>TRBV2|-|TRBJ1-2|-|13
CASSEAPGNGYTF
TGTGCCAGCAGTGAAGCGCCAGGGAACGGCTACACCTTC
>TRBV7-8|-|TRBJ1-4|-|14
CASSLDRVGEKLFF
TGTGCCAGCAGCTTAGACAGGGTCGGGGAAAAACTGTTTTTT
>TRBV6-1|TRBD1|TRBJ2-3|-|13
CASSEEVQGPQYF
TGTGCCAGCAGTGAAGAAGTACAGGGGCCGCAGTATTTT
>TRBV4-1|TRBD2|TRBJ2-1|-|22
CASSQAPSSGGLIPSSYNEQFF
TGCGCCAGCAGCCAAGCGCCGAGTAGCGGGGGGCTAATCCCAAGCTCCTACAATGAGCAGTTCTTC
>TRBV11-3|-|TRBJ2-3|-|14
CASSPRQDGHTQYF
TGTGCCAGCAGCCCCCGACAGGATGGCCATACGCAGTATTTT
>TRBV2|-|TRBJ1-4|-|14
CASSGEGEGEKLFF
TGTGCCAGCAGTGGGGAGGGTGAGGGGGAAAAACTGTTTTTT
>TRBV27|-|TRBJ2-7|-|14
CASSLAGTSYEQYF
TGTGCCAGCAGCTTGGCGGGGACCTCCTACGAGCAGTACTTC
>TRBV6-5|TRBD2|TRBJ2-1|-|15
CASRSISGLYNEQFF
TGTGCCAGCAGGAGTATTAGCGGGCTCTACAATGAGCAGTTCTTC
>TRBV30|TRBD2|TRBJ2-5|-|15
CAWSRGGRAQETQYF
TGTGCCTGGTCTAGAGGCGGGAGGGCCCAAGAGACCCAGTACTTC
>TRBV10-3|-|TRBJ2-1|-|14
CAISESGRQGEQFF
TGTGCCATCAGTGAGTCGGGTAGGCAGGGCGAGCAGTTCTTC
>TRBV5-1|TRBD2|TRBJ2-7|-|14
CASSGAGLINEQYF
TGCGCCAGCAGTGGAGCGGGACTGATAAACGAGCAGTACTTC
>TRBV4-1|TRBD1|TRBJ2-7|-|14
CASKSGTGNYEQYF
TGCGCCAGCAAGTCCGGGACAGGGAACTACGAGCAGTACTTC
>TRBV28|TRBD1|TRBJ2-7|-|16
CASSSPRGQGRYEQYF
TGTGCCAGCAGTTCCCCGCGCGGACAGGGACGTTACGAGCAGTACTTC
>TRBV27|TRBD1|TRBJ2-5|-|14
CASSEQGSQETQYF
TGTGCCAGCAGTGAACAGGGGAGTCAAGAGACCCAGTACTTC
>TRBV2|-|TRBJ2-7|once|16
CASSDPLAQLSYEQYF
TGTGCCAGCAGCGATCCGCTAGCCCAACTCTCCTACGAGCAGTACTTC
>TRBV30|-|TRBJ1-6|-|18
CAWSAATYRALYNSPLHF
TGTGCCTGGAGTGCAGCAACATACAGGGCCCTCTATAATTCACCCCTCCACTTT
>TRBV29-1|-|TRBJ2-3|-|14
CSVEGQPVTDTQYF
TGCAGCGTTGAAGGACAGCCGGTCACAGATACGCAGTATTTT
>TRBV7-2|TRBD2|TRBJ2-3|-|19
CASSPGVASGGVSADTQYF
TGTGCCAGCAGCCCAGGAGTGGCTAGCGGGGGGGTTAGTGCAGATACGCAGTATTTT